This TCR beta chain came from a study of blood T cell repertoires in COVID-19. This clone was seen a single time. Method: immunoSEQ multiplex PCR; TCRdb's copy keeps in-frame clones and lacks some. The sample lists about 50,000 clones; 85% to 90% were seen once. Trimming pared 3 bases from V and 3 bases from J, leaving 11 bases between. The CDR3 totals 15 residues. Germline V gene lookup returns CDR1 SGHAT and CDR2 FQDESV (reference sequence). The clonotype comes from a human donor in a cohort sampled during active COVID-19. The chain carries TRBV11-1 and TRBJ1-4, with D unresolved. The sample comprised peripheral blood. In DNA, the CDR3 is TGTGCCAGCAGCTTTGCACCGGGGTCTAATGAAAAACTGTTTTTT. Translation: CASSFAPGSNEKLFF.